The 14 T cell receptor beta chains below were found in one sample sequenced in a study of T cell repertoires in cytomegalovirus infection. These TCRs' antigens remain unknown. One entry per CDR3 protein, called by TCRdb with MiXCR from the reads. Of about 57,000 distinct CDR3 sequences listed, 20% are singletons. The sequenced sample was CD8+ T cells from cultured PBMCs, obtained from culture after CMV antigen stimulation. The receptors derive from a human donor in good health (CMV status not recorded). Some clones in this sample may be carry-over from other donors' samples.

The chain carries TRBV6-2 or TRBV6-3 and TRBJ2-1; 9 bases fit TRBD1. Trimming removed 7 bases from V and 6 bases from J; junction bases left unmatched: 10. The CDR3 totals 15 residues. Germline-derived CDR1 and CDR2 are MNHEY and SVGEGT. The CDR3 nucleotides read TGTGCCAGCACCCCCGGGACAGGGACTTTCAATGAGCAGTTCTTC. As protein: CASTPGTGTFNEQFF.

A few counts support this clonotype. The chain combines TRBV7-2 with TRBJ1-3, with TRBD1 matching 7 bases. The CDR3 is 14 residues long. Germline V gene data show CDR1 as SGHTA and CDR2 as FQGNSA. Unmatched junction bases numbered 8, after V lost 8 bases and J lost 4 bases. The CDR3 DNA reads as TGTGCCAGCCAAATATTGGACAGGGGAAACACCATATATTTT. It yields the protein CASQILDRGNTIYF.

This chain uses TRBV7-2 with TRBJ1-2; D may be TRBD1 (5 bases). The CDR3 totals 15 residues. Germline V CDR1 and CDR2: SGHTA, FQGNSA. Trimming removed 6 bases at V and 3 bases at J, with 17 bases between. The CDR3 region has the DNA TGTGCCAGCAGAAGACTCCCGGGGGGGGACTATGGCTACACCTTC. This translates into CASRRLPGGDYGYTF.

The sample holds a few counts of this clonotype. The chain links TRBV29-1 to TRBJ2-7, with unresolved D. Trimming took off 3 bases at V and 4 bases at J, with 16 bases between the two ends. This CDR3 has 14 residues. Germline values: CDR1 SQVTM, CDR2 ANQGSEA. For the CDR3, the DNA is TGCAGCGTTGAGGCGGATTTGAGCCCTTACGAGCAGTACTTC. Its protein product is CSVEADLSPYEQYF.

There are a few counts of this clonotype. The rearrangement uses TRBV11-2 and TRBJ2-2; 13 bases map to TRBD2. The junction had 6 bases not matched to a gene; V was cut back by 4 bases and J by 1 base. This CDR3 contains 18 residues. Germline lookup yields CDR1 SGHAT and CDR2 FQNNGV. CDR3 sequence reads: CASSYQGLAGLNTGELFF. The CDR3 DNA sequence: TGTGCCAGCAGCTACCAGGGACTAGCGGGACTGAACACCGGGGAGCTGTTTTTT. The entire variable domain, with the rest obtained from reference TRBV11-2 and TRBJ2-2, is as follows: EAGVAQSPRYKIIEKRQSVAFWCNPISGHATLYWYQQILGQGPKLLIQFQNNGVVDDSQLPKDRFSAERLKGVDSTLKIQPAKLEDSAVYLCASSYQGLAGLNTGELFFGEGSRLTVL.

This clonotype was seen a few times. J is TRBJ2-1 and V is TRBV6-1; no reliable D call. Germline values: CDR1 MNHNS, CDR2 SASEGT. This CDR3 has 13 amino acids. V lost 3 bases, J lost 10 bases, and 13 bases lay in between. For the CDR3, the DNA is TGTGCCAGCAGTGAGATTACGGTTTACGAGCAGTTCTTC. Translation gives CASSEITVYEQFF.

The chain uses TRBV12-3 or TRBV12-4 and TRBJ2-5, with 10 positions matching TRBD2. The V gene end was trimmed by 5 bases and the J gene end by 4 bases; junction bases not matched to a gene: 4. CDR3 length equals 14 residues. Here the CDR3 DNA reads TGTGCCAGCAGTCCCGGACTAGCGGCAGAGACCCAGTACTTC. Its translation: CASSPGLAAETQYF.

By its share, this clonotype is medium-sized. This chain joins TRBV7-8 and TRBJ1-1; D is ambiguous. Germline CDR1 reads SGHVS; CDR2 reads FQNEAQ. Trimming stripped 5 bases from V and 2 bases from J, with 12 bases between. The CDR3 is 14 residues long. Here the CDR3 reads CASSQDESNTEAFF. DNA of the CDR3: TGTGCCAGCAGCCAAGACGAAAGCAACACTGAAGCTTTCTTT.

The chain recombines TRBV7-9 with TRBJ1-6; no reliable D call. The V gene's germline CDR1 is SEHNR and CDR2 FQNEAQ (reference sequence). CDR3 length: 14 amino acids. V was trimmed by 1 base and J by 9 bases, leaving 10 bases between them. The CDR3 bases are TGTGCCAGCAGCTTAGGATCCCATGGTTCACCCCTCCACTTT. The encoded protein is CASSLGSHGSPLHF.

This clonotype was seen a handful of times. The V and J genes are TRBV7-2 and TRBJ2-7, with 7 bases fitting TRBD2. The germline V gene encodes CDR1 SGHTA and CDR2 FQGNSA. CDR3 length equals 14 residues. The V segment lost 4 bases and the J segment 6 bases; nucleotides outside the gene matches: 9. The CDR3 region is CASSWEGWRGEQYF. The CDR3, as DNA: TGTGCCAGCAGCTGGGAGGGGTGGCGTGGCGAGCAGTACTTC.

This clonotype was seen only a few times. The chain is built from TRBV7-2 and TRBJ2-7, with a tentative D call TRBD1 (6 bases). CDR1 is SGHTA and CDR2 is FQGNSA in the germline V gene. Trimming cost V 5 bases and J 3 bases, with 17 bases left between them. The CDR3 loop spans 15 amino acids. The CDR3 here is CASSIVPGTIYEQYF. As DNA, the CDR3 is TGTGCCAGCAGCATAGTACCCGGGACAATCTACGAGCAGTACTTC.

This clonotype was detected many times. The chain recombines TRBV12-3 or TRBV12-4 with TRBJ1-5, with 8 bases aligning to TRBD1. There are 14 residues in the CDR3. The V segment lost 8 bases and the J segment 2 bases; nucleotides outside the gene matches: 5. The CDR3 bases are TGTGCCAGCTCCAGGGGACAGGGCAATCAGCCCCAGCATTTT. This sequence encodes CASSRGQGNQPQHF.

The chain joins TRBV2 to TRBJ1-1; no clear D gene. This CDR3 is built from 14 residues. CDR1 and CDR2 (germline): SNHLY, FYNNEI. V was trimmed by 4 bases and J by 0 bases, leaving 9 bases between them. CDR3 sequence reads: CASSVTEMNTEAFF. The CDR3 bases are TGTGCCAGCAGTGTGACGGAGATGAACACTGAAGCTTTCTTT.

This clonotype has just a few counts. The chain has TRBV7-9 and TRBJ1-4; D may be TRBD1 (5 bases). Trimming removed 5 bases from V and 7 bases from J, with 26 bases in between. The CDR3 runs to 18 residues. The germline CDR1 and CDR2 sequences are SEHNR and FQNEAQ (reference sequence). This CDR3 is CASSPGLGFVSSGEKLFF. CDR3 coding DNA: TGTGCCAGCAGCCCGGGGCTAGGGTTCGTTTCTTCTGGTGAAAAACTGTTTTTT.